Below, one T cell receptor beta chain is given with its context. This specimen belongs to a study of blood T cell repertoires in COVID-19. Study overall: Acute-phase and convalescent COVID-19 samples originated in the United States, Italy and Spain. In each case, the material was cDNA or gDNA derived from T cells, B-cell-depleted T cells, or PBMCs.

The germline V gene encodes CDR1 SEHNR and CDR2 FQNEAQ (reference sequence). Trimming removed 6 bases from V and 7 bases from J, with 7 bases in between. The CDR3 runs to 12 residues. In the original processing: The authors estimated nucleated cell counts from reference gene primer amplification. This table comes from immunoSEQ multiplex PCR, and its TCRdb copy is limited to in-frame clones, with some not included. V and J calls and clone size are those listed in that table; D and trimming were worked out from the DNA. The sample includes approximately 300,000 clones, around 80% of them seen just once.

This receptor was identified in a woman between 50 and 59 years old with acute or convalescent COVID-19. Sample: peripheral blood. This chain connects TRBV7-9 to TRBJ1-6; D is unresolved. CDR3 nucleotides: TGTGCCAGCAGGACAACAAATTCACCCCTCCACTTT. The encoded protein is CASRTTNSPLHF.